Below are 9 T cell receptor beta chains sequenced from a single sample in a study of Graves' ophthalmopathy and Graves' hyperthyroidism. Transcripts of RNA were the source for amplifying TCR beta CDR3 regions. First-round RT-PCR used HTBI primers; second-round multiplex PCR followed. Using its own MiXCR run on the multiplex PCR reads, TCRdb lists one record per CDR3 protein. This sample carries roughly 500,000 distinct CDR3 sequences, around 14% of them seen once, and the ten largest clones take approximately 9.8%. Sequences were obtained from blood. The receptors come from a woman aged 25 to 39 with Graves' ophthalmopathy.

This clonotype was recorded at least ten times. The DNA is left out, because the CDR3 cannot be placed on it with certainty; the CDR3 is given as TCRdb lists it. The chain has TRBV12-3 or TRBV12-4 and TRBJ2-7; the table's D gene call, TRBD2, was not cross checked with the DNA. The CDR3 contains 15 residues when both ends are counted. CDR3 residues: CASSTSGQANYEQYF.

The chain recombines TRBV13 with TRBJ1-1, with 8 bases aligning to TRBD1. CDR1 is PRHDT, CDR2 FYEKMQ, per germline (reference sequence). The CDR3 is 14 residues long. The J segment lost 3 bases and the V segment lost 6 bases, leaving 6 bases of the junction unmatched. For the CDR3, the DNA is TGTGCCAGCAGGGCAACAGGGGGGGACACTGAAGCTTTCTTT. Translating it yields CASRATGGDTEAFF. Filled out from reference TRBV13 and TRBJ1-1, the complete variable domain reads AAGVIQSPRHLIKEKRETATLKCYPIPRHDTVYWYQQGPGQDPQFLISFYEKMQSDKGSIPDRFSAQQFSDYHSELNMSSLELGDSALYFCASRATGGDTEAFFGQGTRLTVV.

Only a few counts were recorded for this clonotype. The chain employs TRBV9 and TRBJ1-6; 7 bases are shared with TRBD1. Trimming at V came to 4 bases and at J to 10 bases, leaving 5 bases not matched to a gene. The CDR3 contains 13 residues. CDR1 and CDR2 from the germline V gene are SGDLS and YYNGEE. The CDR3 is CASSLGQDSPLHF. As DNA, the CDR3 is TGTGCCAGCAGCTTAGGACAGGACTCACCCCTCCACTTT.

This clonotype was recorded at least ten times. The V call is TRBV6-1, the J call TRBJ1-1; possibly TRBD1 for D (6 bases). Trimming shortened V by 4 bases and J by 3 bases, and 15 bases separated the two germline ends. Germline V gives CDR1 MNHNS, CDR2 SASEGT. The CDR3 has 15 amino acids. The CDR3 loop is CASSAPGTSHTEAFF. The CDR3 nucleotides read TGTGCCAGCAGTGCCCCCGGGACATCGCACACTGAAGCTTTCTTT.

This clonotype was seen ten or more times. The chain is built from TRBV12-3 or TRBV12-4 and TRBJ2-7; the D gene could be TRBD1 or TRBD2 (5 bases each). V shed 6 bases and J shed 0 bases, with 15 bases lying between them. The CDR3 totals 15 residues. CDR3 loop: CASRMGRRSSYEQYF. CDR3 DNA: TGTGCCAGCAGAATGGGACGGCGAAGCTCCTACGAGCAGTACTTC.

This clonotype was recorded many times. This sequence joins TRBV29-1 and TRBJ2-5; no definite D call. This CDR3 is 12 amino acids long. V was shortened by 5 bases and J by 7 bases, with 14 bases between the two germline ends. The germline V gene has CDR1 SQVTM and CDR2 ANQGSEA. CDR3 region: CSVPVAEGTQYF. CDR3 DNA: TGCAGCGTTCCCGTGGCTGAAGGGACCCAGTACTTC.

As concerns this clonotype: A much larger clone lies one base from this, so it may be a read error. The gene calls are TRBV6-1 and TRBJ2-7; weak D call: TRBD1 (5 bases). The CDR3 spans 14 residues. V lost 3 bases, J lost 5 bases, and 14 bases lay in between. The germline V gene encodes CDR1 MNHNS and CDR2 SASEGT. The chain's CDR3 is CASSESGREDEQYF. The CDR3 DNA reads TGTGCCAGCAGTGAGTCGGGCAGGGAAGACGAGCAGTACTTC.

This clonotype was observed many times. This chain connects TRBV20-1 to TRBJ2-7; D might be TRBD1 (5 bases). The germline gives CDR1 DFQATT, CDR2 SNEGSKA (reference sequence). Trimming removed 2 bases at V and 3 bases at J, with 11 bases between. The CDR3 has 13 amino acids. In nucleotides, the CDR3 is TGCAGTGCTAGACAGGGAAATTTCTACGAGCAGTACTTC. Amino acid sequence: CSARQGNFYEQYF.

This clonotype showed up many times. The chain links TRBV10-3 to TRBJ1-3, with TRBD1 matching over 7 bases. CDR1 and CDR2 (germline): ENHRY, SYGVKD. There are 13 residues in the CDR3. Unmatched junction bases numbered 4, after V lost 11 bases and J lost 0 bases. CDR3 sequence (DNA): TGTGCCGCCCGGGACAGCTCTGGAAACACCATATATTTT. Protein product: CAARDSSGNTIYF.